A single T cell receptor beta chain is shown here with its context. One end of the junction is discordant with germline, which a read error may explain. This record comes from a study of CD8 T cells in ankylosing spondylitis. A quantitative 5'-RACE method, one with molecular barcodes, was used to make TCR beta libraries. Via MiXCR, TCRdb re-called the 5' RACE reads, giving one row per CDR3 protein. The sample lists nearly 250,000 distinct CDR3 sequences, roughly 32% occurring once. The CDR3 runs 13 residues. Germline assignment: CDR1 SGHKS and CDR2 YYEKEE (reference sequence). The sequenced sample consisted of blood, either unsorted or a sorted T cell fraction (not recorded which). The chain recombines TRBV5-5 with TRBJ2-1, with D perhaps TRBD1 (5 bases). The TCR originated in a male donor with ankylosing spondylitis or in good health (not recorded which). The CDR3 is CASSLVAGNEQFF. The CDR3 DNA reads TGTGCCAGCAGTTTGGTGGCAGGGAATGAGCAGTTCTTC.